One sample yielded the 24 T cell receptor beta chains listed below, sequenced in a study of naive and memory T cell subsets. An equimolar mix of two oligonucleotides served as the beta constant-region primer for TRBC1 and TRBC2. Ligated cDNA was amplified by four rounds of PCR with nested alpha and beta constant-region primers and SP2. MiXCR, applied by TCRdb to the UMI-ligation and nested PCR reads, yields one record per CDR3 protein. The sample lists 120,000 to 150,000 distinct CDR3 sequences; more than 15% were seen once. Points from the study as a whole: Naive repertoires, especially CD8, held a few larger clonotypes, possibly memory cells re-expressing CD45RA.

These receptors have no known antigen. The source material was naive CD8+ T cells from blood. The receptor set was obtained from a human donor in good health.

This sequence joins TRBV12-3 or TRBV12-4 and TRBJ1-2; 7 bases align to TRBD1. Trimming cost V 3 bases and J 0 bases; bases outside gene matches: 16. This CDR3 contains 19 residues. CDR3: CASSFRVPDRATSNYGYTF. In nucleotides, the CDR3 is TGTGCCAGCAGTTTTCGGGTACCCGACAGGGCTACATCTAACTATGGCTACACCTTC.

The chain uses TRBV11-2 and TRBJ2-1, with 8 bases matching TRBD1. Germline CDR1 SGHAT, CDR2 FQNNGV. The CDR3 loop spans 18 amino acids. Losses at the gene ends were 0 bases for V and 7 bases for J; bases not matched to a gene: 14. The CDR3, as DNA: TGTGCCAGCAGCTTAGAGCCCCTCGGGCAGGGGGCAAGTAATGAGCAGTTCTTC. It specifies CASSLEPLGQGASNEQFF.

The CDR3 DNA reads as TGTGCCAGCAGCCAAGATCCAGTGGCAGGGGACACTGAAGCTTTCTTT. Encoded protein: CASSQDPVAGDTEAFF. The chain joins TRBV3-1 to TRBJ1-1; TRBD1 is a possible D gene (6 bases). Germline V gene lookup returns CDR1 LGHDT and CDR2 YNNKEL (reference sequence). CDR3 length: 16 residues. The V gene lost 0 bases and the J gene lost 3 bases, with 14 bases spanning the gap.

The chain joins TRBV7-8 to TRBJ2-7, with 10 nucleotides matching TRBD1. Germline CDR1 and CDR2: SGHVS and FQNEAQ. The CDR3 length is 14 residues. Trimming took 3 bases from V and 5 from J; bases not matched to a gene: 4. As DNA, the CDR3 is TGTGCCAGCAGCTTCCGGGACAGGGGCCACGAGCAGTACTTC. Translated, it gives CASSFRDRGHEQYF.

The V call is TRBV12-3 or TRBV12-4, the J call TRBJ2-1, with D possibly TRBD1 on 5 matching bases. Trimming left V 6 bases short and J 9 bases short, with 9 bases between. This CDR3 spans 11 amino acids. CDR3 in amino acids: CASRAGREQFF. The CDR3 DNA reads TGTGCCAGCAGGGCAGGGCGTGAGCAGTTCTTC.

This clonotype occurred once. The J gene is TRBJ2-7, the V gene TRBV7-7, with 10 bases matching TRBD1. The germline V gene encodes CDR1 SSHAT and CDR2 FNYEAQ (reference sequence). This CDR3 region has 15 residues. The trim removed 5 bases at V and 2 bases at J, leaving 6 bases unmatched. CDR3 DNA sequence: TGTGCCAGCAGCCCCTCCGGGACAGGGGCCTACGAGCAGTACTTC. The encoded protein is CASSPSGTGAYEQYF.

This rearrangement joins TRBV28 to TRBJ2-2; D is uncertain. Germline V lookup: CDR1 MDHEN, CDR2 SYDVKM. Trimming stripped 3 bases from V and 4 bases from J, with 9 bases between. CDR3 length: 14 residues. Here the CDR3 DNA reads TGTGCCAGCAGTTTCGTGCAGCTCACCGGGGAGCTGTTTTTT. Residues: CASSFVQLTGELFF.

There are a few counts of this clonotype. V and J are TRBV27 and TRBJ2-5; TRBD1 aligns across 7 bases. Per germline, CDR1 MNHEY and CDR2 SMNVEV (reference sequence). This CDR3 has 12 residues. V dropped 6 bases and J dropped 9; count of bases not matched to a gene: 7. The CDR3 here is CASRGQSGAQYF. The CDR3 DNA sequence: TGTGCCAGCAGGGGACAGTCCGGGGCCCAGTACTTC.

This clonotype turned up a few times. V usage is TRBV4-3 and J usage is TRBJ2-1; 7 nucleotides align to TRBD2. The CDR3 consists of 16 residues. Germline V gene data show CDR1 as LGHNA and CDR2 as YSLEER. V lost 1 base to trimming and J lost 6 bases; unmatched junction nucleotides: 9. CDR3 nucleotides: TGCGCCAGCAGCCAAGTCCCAGCGGGATGGGGCAATGAGCAGTTCTTC. Its protein product is CASSQVPAGWGNEQFF.

The chain is built from TRBV6-6 and TRBJ2-3, with TRBD2 as a possible D gene (5 bases). V was trimmed by 2 bases and J by 0 bases, leaving 12 bases between them. In germline, CDR1 is MNHNY, CDR2 SVGAGI (reference sequence). The CDR3 is made up of 16 amino acids. The CDR3 sequence: CASSYILAQSTDTQYF. The CDR3 nucleotides are TGTGCCAGCAGTTACATTCTAGCCCAAAGCACAGATACGCAGTATTTT.

The genes are TRBV11-2 and TRBJ2-2; 7 bases match TRBD1. The CDR3 runs to 15 residues. V shed 7 bases and J 5 bases; nucleotides not matched to a gene: 10. The V gene's germline CDR1 is SGHAT and CDR2 FQNNGV. The CDR3 sequence is CASIGTVMITGELFF. DNA for the CDR3: TGTGCCAGCATCGGGACAGTCATGATAACCGGGGAGCTGTTTTTT.

This clonotype showed up many times. The chain recombines TRBV29-1 with TRBJ2-7; D possibly corresponds to TRBD2 (6 bases). This CDR3 is built from 14 residues. The germline V and J ends were trimmed by 5 bases and 1 base, with 15 bases remaining between them. Germline CDR1 SQVTM, CDR2 ANQGSEA. This chain's CDR3 is CSVLPGLTSYEQYF. The CDR3 coding sequence is TGCAGCGTTCTACCGGGACTCACATCCTACGAGCAGTACTTC.

The chain has TRBV12-3 or TRBV12-4 and TRBJ1-2; perhaps TRBD1 as D (6 bases). Between the trimmed V and J ends, which lost 3 bases and 5 bases, there was a span of 7 bases. The CDR3 covers 12 residues. The CDR3 DNA reads TGTGCCAGCAGTTTTCAGGGGTATGGCTACACCTTC. Protein product: CASSFQGYGYTF.

This clonotype was seen only a few times. The chain links TRBV19 to TRBJ2-1, with a tentative D call TRBD2 (5 bases). Germline V gives CDR1 LNHDA, CDR2 SQIVND (reference sequence). This CDR3 is built from 16 residues. Between the trimmed V and J ends, which lost 4 bases and 7 bases, there was a span of 20 bases. This chain's CDR3 is CASSTPAVKNGNEQFF. CDR3 sequence (DNA): TGTGCCAGTAGTACCCCAGCGGTCAAGAACGGGAATGAGCAGTTCTTC.

With regard to this clonotype: One end of the junction varies from germline; a read error may be responsible. The genes are TRBV15 and TRBJ2-1; unclear D gene. The CDR3 extends over 15 amino acids. Germline V lookup: CDR1 LNHNV, CDR2 YYDKDF (reference sequence). The CDR3 bases are TGTGCCACCAGCGGAGACGGAGACTCCTACAATGAGCAGTTCTTC. Its protein product is CATSGDGDSYNEQFF. The full variable domain, with the rest looked up from reference TRBV15 and TRBJ2-1, is DAMVIQNPRYQVTQFGKPVTLSCSQTLNHNVMYWYQQKSSQAPKLLFHYYDKDFNNEADTPDNFQSRRPNTSFCFLDIRSPGLGDTAMYLCATSGDGDSYNEQFFGPGTRLTVL.

This chain connects TRBV10-2 to TRBJ2-2; unclear D gene. The germline V gene has CDR1 WSHSY and CDR2 SAAADI. This CDR3 spans 14 amino acids. Trimming took 9 bases from V and 2 from J, leaving 13 bases between them. CDR3 nucleotides: TGCGCCAGTATAATAGAAGATAACACCGGGGAGCTGTTTTTT. Encoded protein: CASIIEDNTGELFF.

This clonotype appeared a few times. The chain uses TRBV19 and TRBJ2-6; D is ambiguous. Trimming took 4 bases from V and 4 from J, leaving 11 bases between them. The CDR3 consists of 15 residues. Germline CDR1 is LNHDA and CDR2 is SQIVND (reference sequence). CDR3 DNA sequence: TGTGCCAGTAGTAATCTGAGTATCGGGGCCAACGTCCTGACTTTC. Translation: CASSNLSIGANVLTF.

The chain carries TRBV7-9 and TRBJ2-1; D is perhaps TRBD1 (5 bases). V was pared by 7 bases and J by 8 bases, with 18 bases between. Per the germline V gene, CDR1 is SEHNR and CDR2 is FQNEAQ (reference sequence). CDR3 length: 14 amino acids. This CDR3 is CASTLPGRVDEQFF. For the CDR3, the DNA is TGTGCCAGCACCCTCCCAGGCAGGGTCGATGAGCAGTTCTTC.

This clonotype was detected a few times. This chain joins TRBV28 and TRBJ1-2; D might be TRBD1 (5 bases). V was clipped by 0 bases and J by 3 bases, with 8 bases between them. CDR1 is MDHEN, CDR2 SYDVKM, per germline. CDR3 length: 14 amino acids. The CDR3 DNA is TGTGCCAGCAGTTTATGGGGGACGGACTATGGCTACACCTTC. Its translation: CASSLWGTDYGYTF.

V and J are TRBV29-1 and TRBJ2-1; D unresolved. Per germline, CDR1 SQVTM and CDR2 ANQGSEA. The CDR3 sequence is 12 residues long. Trimming stripped 6 bases from V and 8 bases from J, with 14 bases between. Written as DNA, the CDR3 is TGCAGCGTCGCGCCGGTAGGTCATGAGCAGTTCTTC. Translating it yields CSVAPVGHEQFF.

This clonotype was found a few times. CDR3 coding DNA: TGTGCCAGCAGCCCGACAGTGACCAAGGAGGGGTACGAGCAGTACTTC. Translation gives CASSPTVTKEGYEQYF. This sequence joins TRBV11-2 and TRBJ2-7; D perhaps matches TRBD2 (6 bases). CDR1 and CDR2 from the germline V gene are SGHAT and FQNNGV. With 5 bases removed from V and 4 bases from J, the gap between germline ends came to 21 bases. The CDR3 loop spans 16 amino acids.

This chain uses TRBV20-1 with TRBJ1-2; D unclear. CDR1 and CDR2 (germline): DFQATT, SNEGSKA (reference sequence). The CDR3 is 11 residues long. Trimming cost V 6 bases and J 5 bases, with 10 bases left between them. CDR3 protein: CSAAQEYGYTF. CDR3 DNA: TGCAGTGCCGCCCAGGAATATGGCTACACCTTC.

The chain couples TRBV10-3 to TRBJ2-3; D is ambiguous. From germline, CDR1 is ENHRY and CDR2 SYGVKD. This CDR3 spans 12 amino acids. Deletions cut 2 bases from V and 3 bases from J, with 3 bases between. For the CDR3, the DNA is TGTGCCATCAGTGAGGGGACAGATACGCAGTATTTT. Amino acid sequence: CAISEGTDTQYF.

The CDR3 sequence: CASSEWTSGYEQYF. The CDR3 coding sequence is TGTGCCAGCAGTGAATGGACTAGCGGCTACGAGCAGTACTTC. The genes are TRBV25-1 and TRBJ2-7, with 10 bases lining up with TRBD2. The CDR3 sequence is 14 residues long. The junction had 0 bases not matched to a gene; V was cut back by 1 base and J by 3 bases. Germline V gene data show CDR1 as MGHDK and CDR2 as SYGVNS.